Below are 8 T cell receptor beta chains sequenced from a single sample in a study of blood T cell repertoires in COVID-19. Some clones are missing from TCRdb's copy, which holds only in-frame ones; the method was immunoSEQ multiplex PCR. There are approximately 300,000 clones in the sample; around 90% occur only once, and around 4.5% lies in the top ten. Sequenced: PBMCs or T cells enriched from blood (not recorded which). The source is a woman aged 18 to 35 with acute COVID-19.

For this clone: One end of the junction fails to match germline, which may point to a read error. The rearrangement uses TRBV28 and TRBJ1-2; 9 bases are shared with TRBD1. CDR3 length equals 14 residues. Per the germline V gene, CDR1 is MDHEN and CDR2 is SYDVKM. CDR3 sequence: CASRSQGAKYGYTF. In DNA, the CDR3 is TGTGCCAGCAGGTCACAGGGGGCTAAGTATGGCTACACCTTC.

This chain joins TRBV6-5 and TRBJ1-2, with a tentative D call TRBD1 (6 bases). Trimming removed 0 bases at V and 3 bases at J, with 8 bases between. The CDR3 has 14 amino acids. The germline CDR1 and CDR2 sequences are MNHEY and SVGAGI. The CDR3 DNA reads TGTGCCAGCAGTTACTCGAGACAGGACTATGGCTACACCTTC. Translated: CASSYSRQDYGYTF.

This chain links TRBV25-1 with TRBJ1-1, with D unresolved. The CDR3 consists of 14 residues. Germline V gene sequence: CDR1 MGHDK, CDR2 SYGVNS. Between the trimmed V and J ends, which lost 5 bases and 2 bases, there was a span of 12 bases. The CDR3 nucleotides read TGTGCCAGCAGTTTAATCCTGTTTAACACTGAAGCTTTCTTT. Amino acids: CASSLILFNTEAFF.

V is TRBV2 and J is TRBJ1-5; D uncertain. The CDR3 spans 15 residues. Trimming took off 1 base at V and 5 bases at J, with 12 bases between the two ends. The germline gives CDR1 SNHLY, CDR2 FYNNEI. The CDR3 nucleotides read TGTGCCAGCAGTGAAGGGGAGTTGGACCATCAGCCCCAGCATTTT. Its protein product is CASSEGELDHQPQHF.

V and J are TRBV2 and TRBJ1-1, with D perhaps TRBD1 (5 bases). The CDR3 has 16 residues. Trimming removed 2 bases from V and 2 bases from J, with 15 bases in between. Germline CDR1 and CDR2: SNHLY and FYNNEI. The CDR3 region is CASSELQVSRNTEAFF. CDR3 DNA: TGTGCCAGCAGTGAATTACAGGTTTCCCGAAACACTGAAGCTTTCTTT.

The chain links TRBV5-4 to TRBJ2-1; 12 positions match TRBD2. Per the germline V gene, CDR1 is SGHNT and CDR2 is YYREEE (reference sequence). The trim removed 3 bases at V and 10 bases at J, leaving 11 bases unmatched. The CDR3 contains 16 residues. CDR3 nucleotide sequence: TGTGCCAGCAGCTATCGACTAGCGGGAGTTTGGCTCGAGCAGTTCTTC. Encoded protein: CASSYRLAGVWLEQFF.

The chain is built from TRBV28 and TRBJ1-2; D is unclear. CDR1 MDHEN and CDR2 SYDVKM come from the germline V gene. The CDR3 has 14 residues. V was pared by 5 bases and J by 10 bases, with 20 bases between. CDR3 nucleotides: TGTGCCAGCAGTCCTCCCCCGACAACTGCTGACTACACCTTC. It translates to CASSPPPTTADYTF.

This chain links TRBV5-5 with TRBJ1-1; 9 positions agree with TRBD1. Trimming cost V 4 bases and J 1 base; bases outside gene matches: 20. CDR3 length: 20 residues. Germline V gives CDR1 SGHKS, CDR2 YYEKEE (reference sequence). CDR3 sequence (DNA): TGTGCCAGCAGCCTGGACAGGGGACGGATGATCCTCGGCTGGAACACTGAAGCTTTCTTT. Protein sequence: CASSLDRGRMILGWNTEAFF. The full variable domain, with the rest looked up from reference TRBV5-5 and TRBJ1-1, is DAGVTQSPTHLIKTRGQQVTLRCSPISGHKSVSWYQQVLGQGPQFIFQYYEKEERGRGNFPDRFSARQFPNYSSELNVNALLLGDSALYLCASSLDRGRMILGWNTEAFFGQGTRLTVV.